This T cell receptor beta chain originates from a study of beta chain features in type 1 diabetes. Points from the study as a whole: Comparison showed that naive, central memory and Treg TCRB repertoires appeared more similar among patients than among healthy donors.

Expressed TCRB transcripts got sequenced, as all isolated RNA was reverse transcribed. Data came from immunoSEQ multiplex PCR; TCRdb stores just in-frame clones and leaves some out. The sample holds 300,000 to 350,000 clones, roughly 8% seen once. Sorting of CD4+ naive, central memory, regulatory and stem cell-like memory cells was performed via CD45RO/CCR7/CD25/CD127/CD95/CD27. Germline lookup yields CDR1 SGHRS and CDR2 YFSETQ. V was clipped by 0 bases and J by 12 bases; unmatched bases: 2. This CDR3 has 12 residues. This clone was seen repeatedly, ten times or more. Antigen: not known. Sequenced material: central memory CD4+ T cells from blood. The rearrangement uses TRBV5-1 and TRBJ2-1; TRBD2 aligns across 8 bases. The sequence was collected from a woman younger than 35 in good health. Here the CDR3 DNA reads TGCGCCAGCAGCTTGGAGCGGGGGAGGCAGTTCTTC. Its protein product is CASSLERGRQFF.